The clone carrying this TCR beta chain showed up many times. Produced via immunoSEQ multiplex PCR; TCRdb's table is partial and in-frame only. Among about 300,000 clones listed, just over 85% were seen once. This record comes from a study of blood T cell repertoires in COVID-19. Germline assignment: CDR1 SNHLY and CDR2 FYNNEI. The CDR3 has 16 amino acids. With 6 bases removed from V and 0 bases from J, the gap between germline ends came to 15 bases. The chain recombines TRBV2 with TRBJ1-5; D perhaps matches TRBD1 (5 bases). The receptor comes from a young man who had recovered from COVID-19. The sample comprised PBMCs or T cells enriched from blood (not recorded which). CDR3 residues: CASSAGVPGSNQPQHF. The CDR3 DNA reads TGTGCCAGCAGCGCGGGGGTCCCCGGTAGCAATCAGCCCCAGCATTTT. The full variable domain, completed using reference TRBV2 and TRBJ1-5, is EPEVTQTPSHQVTQMGQEVILRCVPISNHLYFYWYRQILGQKVEFLVSFYNNEISEKSEIFDDQFSVERPDGSNFTLKIRSTKLEDSAMYFCASSAGVPGSNQPQHFGDGTRLSIL.